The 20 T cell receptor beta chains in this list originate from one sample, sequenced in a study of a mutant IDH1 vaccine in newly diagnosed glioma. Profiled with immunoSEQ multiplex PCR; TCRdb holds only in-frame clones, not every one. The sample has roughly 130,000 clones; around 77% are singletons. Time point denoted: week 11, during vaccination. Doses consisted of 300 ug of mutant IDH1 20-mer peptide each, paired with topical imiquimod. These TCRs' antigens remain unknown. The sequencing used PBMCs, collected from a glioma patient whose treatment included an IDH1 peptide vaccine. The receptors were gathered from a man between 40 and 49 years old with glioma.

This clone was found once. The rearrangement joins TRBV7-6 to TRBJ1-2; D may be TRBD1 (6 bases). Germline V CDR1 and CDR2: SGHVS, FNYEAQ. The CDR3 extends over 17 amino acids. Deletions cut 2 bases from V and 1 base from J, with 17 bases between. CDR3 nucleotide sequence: TGTGCCAGCAGCTTATTTATCCCCCAGGGACATAACTATGGCTACACCTTC. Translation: CASSLFIPQGHNYGYTF.

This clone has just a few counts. The CDR3 loop is CASSLIGLGGVNTEAFF. CDR3 sequence (DNA): TGTGCCAGCAGCTTAATAGGGCTGGGGGGGGTGAACACTGAAGCTTTCTTT. The chain has TRBV11-2 and TRBJ1-1; a weak D match, TRBD1 (5 bases). The germline V and J ends were trimmed by 2 bases and 0 bases, with 16 bases remaining between them. Looked up from germline, CDR1 is SGHAT and CDR2 is FQNNGV. The CDR3 totals 17 residues.

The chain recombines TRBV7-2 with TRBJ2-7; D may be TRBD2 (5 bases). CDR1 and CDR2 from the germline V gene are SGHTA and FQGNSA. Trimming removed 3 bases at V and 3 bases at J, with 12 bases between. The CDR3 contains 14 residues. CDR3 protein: CASSFEGISYEQYF. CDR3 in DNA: TGTGCCAGCAGCTTTGAGGGTATAAGCTACGAGCAGTACTTC.

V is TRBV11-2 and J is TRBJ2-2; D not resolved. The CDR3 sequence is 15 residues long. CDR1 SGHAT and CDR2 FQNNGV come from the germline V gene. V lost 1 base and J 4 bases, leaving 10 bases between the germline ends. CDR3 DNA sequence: TGTGCCAGCAGCTTAGTCGGGCGTATCACCGGGGAGCTGTTTTTT. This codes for CASSLVGRITGELFF.

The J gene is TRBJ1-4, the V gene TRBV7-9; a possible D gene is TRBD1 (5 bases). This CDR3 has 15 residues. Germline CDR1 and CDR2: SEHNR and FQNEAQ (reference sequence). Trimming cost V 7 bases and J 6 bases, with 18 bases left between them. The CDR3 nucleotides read TGTGCCAGCACCAGGGCGGGGCGTTCAGATGAAAAACTGTTTTTT. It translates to CASTRAGRSDEKLFF.

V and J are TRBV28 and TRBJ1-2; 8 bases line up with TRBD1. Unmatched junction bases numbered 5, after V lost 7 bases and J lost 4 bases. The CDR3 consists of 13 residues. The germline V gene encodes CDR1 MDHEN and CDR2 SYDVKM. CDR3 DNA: TGTGCCAGCATCTCCGGACAGGGCTATGGCTACACCTTC. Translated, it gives CASISGQGYGYTF.

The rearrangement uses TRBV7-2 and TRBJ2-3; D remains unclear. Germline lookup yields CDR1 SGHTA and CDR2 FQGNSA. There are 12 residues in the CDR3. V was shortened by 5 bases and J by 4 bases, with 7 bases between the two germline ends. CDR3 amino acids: CASSRPADTQYF. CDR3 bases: TGTGCCAGCAGCAGACCCGCAGATACGCAGTATTTT. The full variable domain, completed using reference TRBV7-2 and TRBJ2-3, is GAGVSQSPSNKVTEKGKDVELRCDPISGHTALYWYRQSLGQGLEFLIYFQGNSAPDKSGLPSDRFSAERTGGSVSTLTIQRTQQEDSAVYLCASSRPADTQYFGPGTRLTVL.

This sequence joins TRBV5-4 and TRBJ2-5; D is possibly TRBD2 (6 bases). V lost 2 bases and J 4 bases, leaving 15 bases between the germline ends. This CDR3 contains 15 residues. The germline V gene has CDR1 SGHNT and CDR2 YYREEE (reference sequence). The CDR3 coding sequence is TGTGCCAGCAGCTTTGGTCGGGAGCAAATAGAGACCCAGTACTTC. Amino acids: CASSFGREQIETQYF. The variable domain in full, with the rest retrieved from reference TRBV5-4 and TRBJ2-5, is ETGVTQSPTHLIKTRGQQVTLRCSSQSGHNTVSWYQQALGQGPQFIFQYYREEENGRGNFPPRFSGLQFPNYSSELNVNALELDDSALYLCASSFGREQIETQYFGPGTRLLVL.

CDR3 bases: TGTGCCAGCAGCTTAGTGGGTGCGAGCTCCTACAATGAGCAGTTCTTC. Its translation: CASSLVGASSYNEQFF. The rearrangement joins TRBV7-2 to TRBJ2-1; no reliable D call. Germline V gives CDR1 SGHTA, CDR2 FQGNSA. Trimming took 1 base from V and 0 from J, leaving 10 bases between them. The CDR3 is 16 residues long.

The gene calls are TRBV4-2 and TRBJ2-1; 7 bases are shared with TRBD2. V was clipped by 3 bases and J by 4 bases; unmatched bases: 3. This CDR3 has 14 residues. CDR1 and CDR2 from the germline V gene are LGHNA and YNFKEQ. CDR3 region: CASSHRGGYNEQFF. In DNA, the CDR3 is TGTGCCAGCAGCCATCGCGGGGGTTACAATGAGCAGTTCTTC.

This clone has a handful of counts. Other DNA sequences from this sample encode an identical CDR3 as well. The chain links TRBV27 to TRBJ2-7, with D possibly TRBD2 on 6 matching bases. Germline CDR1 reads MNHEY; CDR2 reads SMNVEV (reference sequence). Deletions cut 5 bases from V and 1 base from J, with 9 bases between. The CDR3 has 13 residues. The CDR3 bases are TGTGCCAGCAGTCGGGACTCATCCTACGAGCAGTACTTC. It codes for CASSRDSSYEQYF.

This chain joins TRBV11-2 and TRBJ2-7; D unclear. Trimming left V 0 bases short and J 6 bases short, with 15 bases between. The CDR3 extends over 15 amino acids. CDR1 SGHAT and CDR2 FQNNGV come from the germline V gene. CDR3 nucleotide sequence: TGTGCCAGCAGCTTAGAGCCAGCGACGGCACTCGAGCAGTACTTC. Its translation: CASSLEPATALEQYF.

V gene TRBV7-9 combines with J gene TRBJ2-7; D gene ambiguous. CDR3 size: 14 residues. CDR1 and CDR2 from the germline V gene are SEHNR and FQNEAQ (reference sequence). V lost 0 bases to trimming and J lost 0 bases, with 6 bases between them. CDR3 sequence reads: CASSLAGSSYEQYF. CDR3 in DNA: TGTGCCAGCAGCTTAGCGGGAAGCTCCTACGAGCAGTACTTC.

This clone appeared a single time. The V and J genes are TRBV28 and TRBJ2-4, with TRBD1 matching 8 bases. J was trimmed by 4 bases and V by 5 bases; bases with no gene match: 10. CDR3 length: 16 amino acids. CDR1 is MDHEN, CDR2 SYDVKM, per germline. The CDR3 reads CASSEFGTGRKNIQYF. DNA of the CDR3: TGTGCCAGCAGTGAATTCGGGACAGGACGAAAAAACATTCAGTACTTC.

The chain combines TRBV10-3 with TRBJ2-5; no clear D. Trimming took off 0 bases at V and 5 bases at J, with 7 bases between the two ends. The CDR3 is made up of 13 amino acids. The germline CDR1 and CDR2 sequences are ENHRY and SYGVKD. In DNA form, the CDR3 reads TGTGCCATCAGTGAGTCTGTGAGTGAGACCCAGTACTTC. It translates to CAISESVSETQYF.

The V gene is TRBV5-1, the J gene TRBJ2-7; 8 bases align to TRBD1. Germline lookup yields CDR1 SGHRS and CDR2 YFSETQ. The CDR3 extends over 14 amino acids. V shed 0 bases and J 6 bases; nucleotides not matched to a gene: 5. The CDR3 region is CASSLAQGASEQYF. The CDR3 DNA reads TGCGCCAGCAGCTTGGCGCAGGGGGCGAGCGAGCAGTACTTC.

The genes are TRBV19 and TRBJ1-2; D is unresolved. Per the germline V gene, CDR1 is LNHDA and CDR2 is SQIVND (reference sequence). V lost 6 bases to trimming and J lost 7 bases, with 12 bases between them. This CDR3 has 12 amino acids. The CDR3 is CASSGGVPGYTF. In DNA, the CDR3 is TGTGCCAGTAGCGGCGGGGTTCCTGGCTACACCTTC.

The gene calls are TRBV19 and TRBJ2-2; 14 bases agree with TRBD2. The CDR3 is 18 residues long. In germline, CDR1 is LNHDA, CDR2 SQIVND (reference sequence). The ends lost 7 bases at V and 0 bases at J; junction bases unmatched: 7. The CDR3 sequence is CASNSGTSGSANTGELFF. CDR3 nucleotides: TGTGCCAGTAATTCCGGGACTAGCGGGAGTGCGAACACCGGGGAGCTGTTTTTT.

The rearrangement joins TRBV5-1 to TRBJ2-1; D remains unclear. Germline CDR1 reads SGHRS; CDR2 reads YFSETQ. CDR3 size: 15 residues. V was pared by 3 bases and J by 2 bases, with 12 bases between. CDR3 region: CASSSQVRAYNEQFF. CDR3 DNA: TGCGCCAGCAGCTCCCAGGTAAGGGCCTACAATGAGCAGTTCTTC.

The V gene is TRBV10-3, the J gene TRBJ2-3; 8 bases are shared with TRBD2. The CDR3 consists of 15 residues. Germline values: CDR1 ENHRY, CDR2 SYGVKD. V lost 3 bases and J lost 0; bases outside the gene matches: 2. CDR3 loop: CAISEIAGSTDTQYF. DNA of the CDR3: TGTGCCATCAGTGAAATAGCGGGGAGCACAGATACGCAGTATTTT.